A few counts support the clone carrying this TCR beta chain. What it binds is unknown. These data originate in a study of vaccination and CD4 T cells after COVID-19. V lost 5 bases and J 5 bases, leaving 12 bases between the germline ends. CDR3 length equals 13 residues. CDR1 and CDR2 (germline): SEHNR, FQNEAQ (reference sequence). Oncomine TCR Beta short-read sequencing was applied to DNA from cultured CD4+ T cells. TCRdb processed the PCR reads anew with MiXCR; each CDR3 protein has one entry. Seen here are 10,000 to 15,000 distinct CDR3 sequences, around 64% observed once, and the top ten hold 11% to 15%. The treatment was: approximately 10-day PBMC culture with coronavirus spike peptide pools or control peptides (ViraFEST assay).

This chain uses TRBV7-9 with TRBJ1-2; no clear D. This receptor was identified in a human donor who had recovered from COVID-19. The specimen was CD4+ T cells from blood, cultured in vitro. As DNA, the CDR3 is TGTGCCAGCAGCCTTTCTTCCGGGTATGGCTACACCTTC. Its protein product is CASSLSSGYGYTF.